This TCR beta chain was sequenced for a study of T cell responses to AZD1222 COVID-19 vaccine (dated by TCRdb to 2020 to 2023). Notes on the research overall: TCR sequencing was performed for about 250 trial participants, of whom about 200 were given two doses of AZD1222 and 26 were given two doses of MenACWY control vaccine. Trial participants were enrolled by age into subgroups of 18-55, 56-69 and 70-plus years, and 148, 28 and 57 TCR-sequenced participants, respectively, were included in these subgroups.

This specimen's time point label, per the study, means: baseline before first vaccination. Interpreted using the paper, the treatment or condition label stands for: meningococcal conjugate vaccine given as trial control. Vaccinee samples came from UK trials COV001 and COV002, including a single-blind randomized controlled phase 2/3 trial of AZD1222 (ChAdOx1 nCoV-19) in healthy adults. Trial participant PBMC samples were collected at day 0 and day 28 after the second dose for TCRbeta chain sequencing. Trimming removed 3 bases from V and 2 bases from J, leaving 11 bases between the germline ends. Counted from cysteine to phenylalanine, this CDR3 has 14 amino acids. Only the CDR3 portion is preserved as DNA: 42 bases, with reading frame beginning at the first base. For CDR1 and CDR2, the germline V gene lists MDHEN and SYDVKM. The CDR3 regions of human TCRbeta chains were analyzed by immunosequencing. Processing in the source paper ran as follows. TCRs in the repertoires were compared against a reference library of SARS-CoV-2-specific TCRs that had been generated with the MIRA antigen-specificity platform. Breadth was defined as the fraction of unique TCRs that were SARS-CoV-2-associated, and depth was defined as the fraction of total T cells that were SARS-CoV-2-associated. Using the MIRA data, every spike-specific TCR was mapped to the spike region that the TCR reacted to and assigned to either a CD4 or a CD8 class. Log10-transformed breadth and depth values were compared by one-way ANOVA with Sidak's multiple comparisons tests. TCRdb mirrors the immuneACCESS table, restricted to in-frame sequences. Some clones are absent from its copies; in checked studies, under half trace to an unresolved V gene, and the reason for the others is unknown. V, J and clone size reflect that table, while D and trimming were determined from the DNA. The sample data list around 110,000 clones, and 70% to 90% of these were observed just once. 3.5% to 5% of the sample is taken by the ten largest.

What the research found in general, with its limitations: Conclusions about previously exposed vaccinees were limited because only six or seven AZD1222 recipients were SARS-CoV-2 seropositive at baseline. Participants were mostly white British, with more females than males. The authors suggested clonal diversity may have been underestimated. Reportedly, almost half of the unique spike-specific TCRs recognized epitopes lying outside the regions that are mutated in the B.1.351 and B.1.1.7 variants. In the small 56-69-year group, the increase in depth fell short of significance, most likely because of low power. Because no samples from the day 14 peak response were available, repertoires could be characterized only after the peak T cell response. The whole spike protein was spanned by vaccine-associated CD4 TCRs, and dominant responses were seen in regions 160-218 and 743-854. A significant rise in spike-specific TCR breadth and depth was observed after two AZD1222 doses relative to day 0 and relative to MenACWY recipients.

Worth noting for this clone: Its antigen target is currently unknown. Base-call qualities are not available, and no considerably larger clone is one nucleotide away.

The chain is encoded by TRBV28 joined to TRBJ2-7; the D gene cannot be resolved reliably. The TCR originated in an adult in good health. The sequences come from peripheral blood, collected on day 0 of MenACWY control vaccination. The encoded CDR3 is CASSLRRPPYEQYF. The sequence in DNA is TGTGCCAGCAGTTTGCGTCGGCCCCCCTACGAGCAGTACTTC.